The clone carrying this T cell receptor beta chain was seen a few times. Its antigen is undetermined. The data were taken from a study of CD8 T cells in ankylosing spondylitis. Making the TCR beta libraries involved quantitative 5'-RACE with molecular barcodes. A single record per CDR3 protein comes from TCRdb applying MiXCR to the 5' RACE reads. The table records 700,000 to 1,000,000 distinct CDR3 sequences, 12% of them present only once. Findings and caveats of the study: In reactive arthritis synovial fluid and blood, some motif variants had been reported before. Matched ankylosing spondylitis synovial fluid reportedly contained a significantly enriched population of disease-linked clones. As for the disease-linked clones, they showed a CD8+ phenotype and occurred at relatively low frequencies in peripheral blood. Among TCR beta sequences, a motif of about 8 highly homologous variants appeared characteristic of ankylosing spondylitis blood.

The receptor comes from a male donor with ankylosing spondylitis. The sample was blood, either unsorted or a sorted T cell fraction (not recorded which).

CDR3 sequence (DNA): TGTGCCACCAGCAGAGCTAGGGGACGACGACCAGAGGGCTACACCTTC. This codes for CATSRARGRRPEGYTF. The V gene is TRBV15, the J gene TRBJ1-2; possibly TRBD1 for D (5 bases). V lost 1 base and J lost 8, with 20 bases in between. This CDR3 is 16 amino acids long. The germline gives CDR1 LNHNV, CDR2 YYDKDF (reference sequence). Filled out from reference TRBV15 and TRBJ1-2, the complete variable domain reads DAMVIQNPRYQVTQFGKPVTLSCSQTLNHNVMYWYQQKSSQAPKLLFHYYDKDFNNEADTPDNFQSRRPNTSFCFLDIRSPGLGDTAMYLCATSRARGRRPEGYTFGSGTRLTVV.